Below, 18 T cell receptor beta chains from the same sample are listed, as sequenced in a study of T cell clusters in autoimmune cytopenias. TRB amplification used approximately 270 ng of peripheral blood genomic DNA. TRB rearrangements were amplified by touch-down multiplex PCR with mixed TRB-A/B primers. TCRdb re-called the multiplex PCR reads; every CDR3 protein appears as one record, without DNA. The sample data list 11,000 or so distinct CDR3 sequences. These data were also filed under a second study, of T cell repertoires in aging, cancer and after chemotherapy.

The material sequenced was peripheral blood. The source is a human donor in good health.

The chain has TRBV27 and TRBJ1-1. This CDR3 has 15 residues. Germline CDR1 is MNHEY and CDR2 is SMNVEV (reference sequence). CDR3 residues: CASSLKVGLNTEAFF.

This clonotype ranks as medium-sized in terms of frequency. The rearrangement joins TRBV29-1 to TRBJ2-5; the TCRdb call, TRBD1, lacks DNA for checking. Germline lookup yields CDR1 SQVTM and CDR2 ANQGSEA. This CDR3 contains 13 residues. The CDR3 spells CSVEGQDAETQYF.

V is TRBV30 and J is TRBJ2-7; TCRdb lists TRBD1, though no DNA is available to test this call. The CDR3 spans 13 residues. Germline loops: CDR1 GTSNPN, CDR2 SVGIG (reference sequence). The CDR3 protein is CAWSRGSRYEQYF.

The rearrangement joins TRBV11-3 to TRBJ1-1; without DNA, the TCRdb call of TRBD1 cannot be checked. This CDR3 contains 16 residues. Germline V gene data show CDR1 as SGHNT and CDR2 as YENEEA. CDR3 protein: CASSTQQGRRNTEAFF.

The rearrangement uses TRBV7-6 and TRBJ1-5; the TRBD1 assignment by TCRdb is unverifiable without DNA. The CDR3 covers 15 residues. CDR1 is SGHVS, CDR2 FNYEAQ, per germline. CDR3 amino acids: CASRLQDRINQPQHF.

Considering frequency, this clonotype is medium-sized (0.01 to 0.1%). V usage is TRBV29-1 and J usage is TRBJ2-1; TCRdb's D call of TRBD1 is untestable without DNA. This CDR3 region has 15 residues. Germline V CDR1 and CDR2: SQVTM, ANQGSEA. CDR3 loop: CSVEGLDGEGNEQFF.

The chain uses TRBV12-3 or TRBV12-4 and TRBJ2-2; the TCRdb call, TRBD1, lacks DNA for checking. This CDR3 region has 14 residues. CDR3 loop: CASSRDSTTGELFF.

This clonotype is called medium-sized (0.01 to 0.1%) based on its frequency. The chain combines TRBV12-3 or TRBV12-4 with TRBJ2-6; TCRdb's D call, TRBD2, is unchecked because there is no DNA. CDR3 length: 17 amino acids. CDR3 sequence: CASSFGGSGSGANVLTF.

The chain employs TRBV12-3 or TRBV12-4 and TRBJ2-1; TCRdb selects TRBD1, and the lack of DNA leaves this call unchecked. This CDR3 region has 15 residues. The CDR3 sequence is CASSPPGQAYNEQFF.

CDR3 region: CASRPQGSQTEAFF. The chain is built from TRBV5-1 and TRBJ1-1; the TCRdb D gene call, TRBD1, has no DNA to confirm it. In germline, CDR1 is SGHRS, CDR2 YFSETQ. This CDR3 is 14 amino acids long.

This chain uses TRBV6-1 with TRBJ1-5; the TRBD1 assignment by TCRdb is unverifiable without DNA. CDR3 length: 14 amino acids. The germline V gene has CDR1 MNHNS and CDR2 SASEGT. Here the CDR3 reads CASSGTGGPQPQHF.

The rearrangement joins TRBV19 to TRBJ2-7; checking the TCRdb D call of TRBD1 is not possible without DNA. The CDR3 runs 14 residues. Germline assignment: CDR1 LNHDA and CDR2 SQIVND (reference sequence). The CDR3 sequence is CASSKETGYYEQYF.

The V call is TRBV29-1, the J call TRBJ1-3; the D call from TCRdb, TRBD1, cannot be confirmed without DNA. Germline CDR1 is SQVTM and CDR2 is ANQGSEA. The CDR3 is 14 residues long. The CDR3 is CSVETGSSGNTIYF.

The CDR3 here is CASSLWGPTYEQYF. The V and J genes are TRBV7-2 and TRBJ2-7; TCRdb indicates TRBD2, and absent DNA this call remains unverified. CDR1 SGHTA and CDR2 FQGNSA come from the germline V gene. There are 14 residues in the CDR3.

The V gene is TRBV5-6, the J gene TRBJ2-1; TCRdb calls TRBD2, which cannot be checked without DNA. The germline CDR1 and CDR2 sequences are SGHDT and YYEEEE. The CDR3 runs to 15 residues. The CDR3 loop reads CASSVAGGQVNEQFF.

CDR3: CAWRGGKREQYF. V and J are TRBV30 and TRBJ2-7; lacking DNA, the TRBD1 call made by TCRdb goes unchecked. The CDR3 runs to 12 residues. CDR1 is GTSNPN and CDR2 is SVGIG in the germline V gene (reference sequence).

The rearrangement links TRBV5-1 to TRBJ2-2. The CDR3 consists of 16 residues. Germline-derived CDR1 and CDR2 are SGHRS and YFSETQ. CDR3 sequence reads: CASSSPGLTNTGELFF.

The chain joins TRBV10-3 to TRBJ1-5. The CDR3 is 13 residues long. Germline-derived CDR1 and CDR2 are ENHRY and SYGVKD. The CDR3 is CAISESDRRPQHF.